Each of the 15 T cell receptor beta chains below was sequenced from the same sample in a study of identical twins. TCRdb re-called the 5' RACE reads through MiXCR, storing one row per CDR3 protein. Counted here are about 530,000 distinct CDR3 sequences, around 20% occurring once; the ten biggest clones make up 0.48%. The sample was also linked to a second study, of yellow fever vaccine responses in identical twins.

Sequencing input: CD4+ T cells sorted from blood. These receptors all stem from a woman aged 18-29 years in good health.

The chain combines TRBV24-1 with TRBJ2-2; D is undetermined. The CDR3 spans 15 residues. Germline CDR1 and CDR2: KGHDR and SFDVKD. V was pared by 6 bases and J by 7 bases, with 17 bases between. The CDR3 DNA sequence: TGTGCCACCAGTTGGTCCCTTGATCCGGGCGGGGAGCTGTTTTTT. It yields the protein CATSWSLDPGGELFF.

This clonotype was detected a few times. J is TRBJ2-5 and V is TRBV20-1; TRBD2 agrees at 10 bases. CDR1 and CDR2 from the germline V gene are DFQATT and SNEGSKA (reference sequence). The CDR3 is made up of 16 amino acids. V trimming: 0 bases; J trimming: 2 bases; junction bases outside the gene matches: 6. For the CDR3, the DNA is TGCAGTGCTAGAGATTGGGCTAGCGGGGGTCAAGAGACCCAGTACTTC. It specifies CSARDWASGGQETQYF.

The rearrangement joins TRBV20-1 to TRBJ2-1; 8 bases agree with TRBD2. CDR1 and CDR2 from the germline V gene are DFQATT and SNEGSKA (reference sequence). There are 16 residues in the CDR3. The ends lost 2 bases at V and 0 bases at J; junction bases unmatched: 6. Written as DNA, the CDR3 is TGCAGTGCTAGATCTAAAAGCGGGAGCTCCTACAATGAGCAGTTCTTC. Translated, it gives CSARSKSGSSYNEQFF.

This chain connects TRBV12-3 or TRBV12-4 to TRBJ2-2, with D tentatively TRBD1 or TRBD2 (5 bases each). Deletions cut 5 bases from V and 2 bases from J, with 15 bases between. The CDR3 spans 16 residues. The CDR3 DNA is TGTGCCAGCAGTATCCGGGGCAGCGCCAACACCGGGGAGCTGTTTTTT. Translation: CASSIRGSANTGELFF.

This clonotype showed up just a few times. V usage is TRBV20-1 and J usage is TRBJ2-7; perhaps TRBD1 as D (5 bases). Per germline, CDR1 DFQATT and CDR2 SNEGSKA (reference sequence). CDR3 size: 11 residues. V lost 5 bases, J lost 6 bases, and 11 bases lay in between. DNA of the CDR3: TGCAGTGCTCTGAGTCAGGGCGAGCAGTACTTC. Encoded protein: CSALSQGEQYF.

The chain joins TRBV29-1 to TRBJ1-4; D gene ambiguous. Germline CDR1 SQVTM, CDR2 ANQGSEA. The CDR3 has 11 amino acids. V lost 2 bases and J 8 bases, leaving 6 bases between the germline ends. This chain's CDR3 is CSVEKGEKLFF. For the CDR3, the DNA is TGCAGCGTTGAAAAGGGCGAAAAACTGTTTTTT.

This clonotype was seen a handful of times. The rearrangement joins TRBV6-1 to TRBJ2-1; the match to TRBD2 covers 8 bases. Germline V gene lookup returns CDR1 MNHNS and CDR2 SASEGT. V trimming: 6 bases; J trimming: 0 bases; junction bases outside the gene matches: 13. CDR3 length: 18 amino acids. CDR3 protein: CASRQTQRGPPSYNEQFF. The CDR3 DNA reads as TGTGCCAGCAGACAAACCCAGCGGGGGCCTCCCTCCTACAATGAGCAGTTCTTC.

This clonotype was seen at least ten times. The rearrangement links TRBV5-5 to TRBJ2-7; TRBD1 might be the D (5 bases). CDR1 is SGHKS and CDR2 is YYEKEE in the germline V gene (reference sequence). The CDR3 extends over 13 amino acids. V was clipped by 5 bases and J by 4 bases, with 13 bases between them. The CDR3 protein is CASSPLAGYEQYV. The CDR3 nucleotides read TGTGCCAGCAGTCCCCTCGCAGGGTACGAGCAGTACGTC.

V and J are TRBV2 and TRBJ2-2, with D possibly being TRBD2 (6 bases). The germline V gene encodes CDR1 SNHLY and CDR2 FYNNEI. CDR3 length equals 15 residues. The V and J ends lost 6 bases and 2 bases respectively, with 13 bases between them. The CDR3 sequence is CASRAVGGNTGELFF. DNA for the CDR3: TGTGCCAGCAGAGCCGTCGGGGGAAACACCGGGGAGCTGTTTTTT. Using reference TRBV2 and TRBJ2-2 for the parts outside the CDR3, the full variable domain is EPEVTQTPSHQVTQMGQEVILRCVPISNHLYFYWYRQILGQKVEFLVSFYNNEISEKSEIFDDQFSVERPDGSNFTLKIRSTKLEDSAMYFCASRAVGGNTGELFFGEGSRLTVL.

The chain joins TRBV12-3 or TRBV12-4 to TRBJ2-1; TRBD2 agrees at 13 bases. The CDR3 extends over 16 amino acids. V was clipped by 7 bases and J by 4 bases; unmatched bases: 7. DNA for the CDR3: TGTGCCAGCACCAGACTAGCGGGAGGTTTGTACAATGAGCAGTTCTTC. Amino acids: CASTRLAGGLYNEQFF.

This clonotype has just a few counts. The V and J genes are TRBV28 and TRBJ2-7; D may be TRBD1 or TRBD2 (5 bases each). V lost 8 bases to trimming and J lost 0 bases, with 14 bases between them. This CDR3 comprises 14 residues. CDR1 MDHEN and CDR2 SYDVKM come from the germline V gene. As DNA, the CDR3 is TGTGCCAGCCGGAGGCCTGACAGCTCCTACGAGCAGTACTTC. This codes for CASRRPDSSYEQYF.

In its sample, this clonotype was seen a few times. The rearrangement joins TRBV18 to TRBJ2-3; D not resolved. This CDR3 contains 14 residues. V lost 3 bases, J lost 4 bases, and 11 bases lay in between. CDR1 and CDR2 from the germline V gene are KGHSH and LQKENI. CDR3 coding DNA: TGTGCCAGCTCACCGACCCGCCCTCCAGATACGCAGTATTTT. This codes for CASSPTRPPDTQYF.

This clonotype appeared once. This chain joins TRBV7-3 and TRBJ2-5; TRBD1 aligns across 7 bases. The CDR3 consists of 14 residues. With 4 bases clipped from V and 5 bases from J, the junction kept 7 bases outside the gene matches. The germline V gene encodes CDR1 SGHTA and CDR2 FQGTGA. DNA of the CDR3: TGTGCCAGCAGCTCATTCGACAGGGCTGAGACCCAGTACTTC. It codes for CASSSFDRAETQYF.

This clonotype showed up many times. The chain carries TRBV29-1 and TRBJ1-1, with unresolved D. Trimming stripped 8 bases from V and 1 base from J, with 11 bases between. From germline, CDR1 is SQVTM and CDR2 ANQGSEA. The CDR3 is 12 residues long. CDR3 residues: CSSRDGNTEAFF. As DNA, the CDR3 is TGCAGCTCTCGCGACGGGAACACTGAAGCTTTCTTT. The variable domain in full, completed from reference TRBV29-1 and TRBJ1-1, reads SAVISQKPSRDICQRGTSLTIQCQVDSQVTMMFWYRQQPGQSLTLIATANQGSEATYESGFVIDKFPISRPNLTFSTLTVSNMSPEDSSIYLCSSRDGNTEAFFGQGTRLTVV.

There are many counts of this clonotype. The CDR3 nucleotides read TGTGCCAGCAGCTTAGAGACCCAGTACTTC. Translated: CASSLETQYF. The chain is built from TRBV7-9 and TRBJ2-5, with unresolved D. V gave up 1 base and J gave up 6 bases, with 0 bases separating them. The germline CDR1 and CDR2 sequences are SEHNR and FQNEAQ (reference sequence). The CDR3 loop spans 10 amino acids.